The entry that follows covers one T cell receptor beta chain sequence. What it binds is unknown. The data originate from a study of post-analysis software for immune sequencing data. Whole-study results and caveats: Comparison of patients with controls showed about 5 TRBV segments more frequent in patients, TRBV5-6, TRBV5-1 and TRBV20-1 among them.

Germline V gene data show CDR1 as ENHRY and CDR2 as SYGVKD. V gave up 1 base and J gave up 7 bases, with 14 bases separating them. The CDR3 totals 15 residues. Prepared libraries of TCR beta cDNA carried unique molecular identifiers. Via MiXCR, TCRdb re-called the PCR reads, giving one row per CDR3 protein. The data contain about 460,000 distinct CDR3 sequences, roughly 46% of them singletons. The receptor's source is a girl aged 5-17 years with multiple sclerosis. Sequencing was performed on blood. The chain recombines TRBV10-3 with TRBJ2-4, with D uncertain. CDR3 in amino acids: CAISELGKPVNIQYF. CDR3 sequence (DNA): TGTGCCATCAGTGAGTTGGGAAAACCGGTGAACATTCAGTACTTC.